This is a list of T cell receptor beta chains from one sample in a study of read filtering for tumor transcriptome and immune sequencing. TCRdb analysed the reads with MiXCR anew, one entry per CDR3 protein. The table records around 41,000 distinct CDR3 sequences, 14% of them present only once. The material sequenced was a population of CD138-negative cells sorted from bone marrow. The receptors come from a donor at least 40 years old with multiple myeloma. CDR3s include the opening cysteine and the closing phenylalanine or tryptophan. D genes are given only for firm matches. Some rows have no size entry. The others give once, few or many, or a class for an expanded clone.

size,J,D,V,CDR3,DNA
many,TRBJ1-3,.,TRBV5-1,CASSVGGNSGNTIYF,TGCGCCAGCAGCGTCGGAGGTAACTCTGGAAACACCATATATTTT
.,TRBJ1-1,TRBD1,TRBV2,CASSEGAQGAAVAGVEALF,TGTGCCAGCAGTGAAGGAGCACAGGGGGCGGCTGTCGCCGGAGTAGAAGCTCTCTTT
few,TRBJ1-1,.,TRBV7-9,CASTTVDEAFF,TGTGCCAGTACTACCGTGGATGAAGCTTTCTTT
many,TRBJ2-1,.,TRBV6-4,CASSERDGGHNEQFF,TGTGCCAGCAGTGAGAGGGATGGGGGGCACAATGAGCAGTTCTTC
many,TRBJ2-1,TRBD2,TRBV10-3,CAISDSSGVSSYNEQFF,TGTGCCATCAGTGATTCTAGCGGGGTTAGCTCCTACAATGAGCAGTTCTTC
many,TRBJ2-3,TRBD2,TRBV15,CATSRGLVRDTDTQYF,TGTGCCACCAGCAGGGGACTAGTGAGGGACACAGATACGCAGTATTTT
.,TRBJ2-1,.,TRBV7-8,CASSLFDGNPIKGEQFF,TGTGCCAGCAGCCTATTTGACGGCAACCCAATTAAGGGTGAGCAGTTCTTC
many,TRBJ1-3,.,TRBV20-1,CSASPAAGNTIYF,TGCAGTGCTAGTCCGGCAGCTGGAAACACCATATATTTT
many,TRBJ2-1,TRBD2,TRBV20-1,CSAGGLAGHEQFF,TGCAGTGCTGGAGGACTAGCGGGTCATGAGCAGTTCTTC
many,TRBJ2-2,.,TRBV5-4,CASSLAGGTNTGELFF,TGTGCCAGCAGCTTGGCGGGGGGCACGAACACCGGGGAGCTGTTTTTT
few,TRBJ1-5,.,TRBV18,CASSPGQFKHF,TGTGCCAGCTCACCAGGACAGTTTAAGCATTTT
.,TRBJ2-5,.,TRBV12-3/TRBV12-4,CASSSTGGETQYF,TGTGCCAGCAGCTCTACGGGTGGCGAGACCCAGTACTTC
many,TRBJ1-2,.,TRBV7-2,CASSLGFGTPPTF,TGTGCCAGCAGCTTAGGGTTCGGTACACCCCCTACCTTC
many,TRBJ2-5,TRBD2,TRBV5-4,CASSSGGRSSGGETQYF,TGTGCCAGCAGCTCGGGCGGCCGCTCTAGCGGGGGTGAGACCCAGTACTTC
many,TRBJ2-2,.,TRBV3-1,CASSQGVPGLAGELFF,TGTGCCAGCAGCCAGGGTGTCCCAGGGCTAGCCGGGGAGCTGTTTTTT
many,TRBJ2-7,TRBD1,TRBV2,CASSDWDRGRVEQYF,TGTGCCAGCAGTGATTGGGACAGGGGGAGAGTTGAGCAGTACTTC
medium-sized,TRBJ2-1,TRBD1,TRBV20-1,CSAYIPTGADYNEQFF,TGCAGTGCTTATATCCCGACAGGGGCGGACTACAATGAGCAGTTCTTC